In this sample, the clone carrying this TCR beta chain turned up once. Its target is not known. The sample originates from a study of T cells in Graves' hyperthyroidism and ophthalmopathy. Overall study findings and caveats: Ophthalmopathy cases were set apart from stable hyperthyroidism by a 13 V-J model. Most thyroid-expanded clonotypes above 0.001 were also found in blood.

RNA transcripts gave rise to amplified TCR beta CDR3 regions. The HTBI primer set served for first-round RT-PCR of the TCR CDR3. Using its own MiXCR run on the multiplex PCR reads, TCRdb lists one record per CDR3 protein. Among 450,000 to 700,000 distinct CDR3 sequences, 46% were seen once, and the ten largest hold roughly 20%. Trimming removed 4 bases at V and 9 bases at J, with 12 bases between. From germline, CDR1 is SEHNR and CDR2 FQNEAQ (reference sequence). The CDR3 loop spans 13 amino acids. Patients showing uncontrolled infection, other autoimmune disease, pregnancy or lactation were ineligible.

V gene TRBV7-9 combines with J gene TRBJ2-2, with D unclear. The receptor's source is an adult woman with Graves' disease, either hyperthyroidism or ophthalmopathy (not recorded which). The sequenced sample was peripheral blood or thyroid tissue (not recorded which). Here the CDR3 DNA reads TGTGCCAGCAGCTACGTAACGCCCCGGGAGCTGTTTTTT. Residues: CASSYVTPRELFF.